This TCR beta chain comes out of a study of cytomegalovirus exposure and HLA in healthy donors. Study-wide background: Genotyping showed around 80% of 398 donors falling in the Caucasian-associated ancestry cluster. Study findings and constraints: Looking again later, the authors saw that most CMV-associated TCR beta chains seemed HLA-restricted.

In its sample, this clone was seen a few times. The antigen is unknown. Germline loops: CDR1 GTSNPN, CDR2 SVGIG (reference sequence). Between the trimmed V and J ends, which lost 0 bases and 1 base, there was a span of 9 bases. The CDR3 runs 14 residues. Amplification used 60 Vbeta primers and 13 Jbeta primers. Sequencing used immunoSEQ multiplex PCR; TCRdb keeps in-frame clones, though not all of them. The sample holds roughly 290,000 clones, 80% seen once. Donors were nominally healthy when sampled, though unrecorded immune exposures were likely. The source is a girl aged 2-15 years in good health and CMV-seronegative. Sequencing was done on a sample of PBMCs. The rearrangement joins TRBV30 to TRBJ1-1; D ambiguous. CDR3 DNA sequence: TGTGCCTGGAGTGTAGAGGAGGGGAACACTGAAGCTTTCTTT. This encodes CAWSVEEGNTEAFF. Full variable domain (missing parts from reference TRBV30 and TRBJ1-1): SQTIHQWPATLVQPVGSPLSLECTVEGTSNPNLYWYRQAAGRGLQLLFYSVGIGQISSEVPQNLSASRPQDRQFILSSKKLLLSDSGFYLCAWSVEEGNTEAFFGQGTRLTVV.